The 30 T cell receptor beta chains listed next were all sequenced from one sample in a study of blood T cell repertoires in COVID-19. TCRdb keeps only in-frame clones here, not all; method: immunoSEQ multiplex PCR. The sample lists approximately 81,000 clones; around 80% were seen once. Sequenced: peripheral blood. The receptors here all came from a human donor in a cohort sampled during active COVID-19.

This chain's CDR3 is CASSSGTGVMGTEAFF. The DNA for the CDR3 is TGTGCCAGCAGCTCCGGGACAGGGGTAATGGGAACTGAAGCTTTCTTT. V is TRBV11-2 and J is TRBJ1-1; 10 nucleotides line up with TRBD1. The CDR3 is 16 residues long. The germline V gene encodes CDR1 SGHAT and CDR2 FQNNGV. V was clipped by 4 bases and J by 5 bases; unmatched bases: 10.

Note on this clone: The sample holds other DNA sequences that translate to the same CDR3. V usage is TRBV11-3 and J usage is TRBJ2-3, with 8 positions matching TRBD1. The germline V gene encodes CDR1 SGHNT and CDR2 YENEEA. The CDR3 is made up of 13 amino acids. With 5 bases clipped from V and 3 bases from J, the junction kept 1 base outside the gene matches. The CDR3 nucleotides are TGTGCCAGCAGCCACAGGGGGACAGATACGCAGTATTTT. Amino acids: CASSHRGTDTQYF.

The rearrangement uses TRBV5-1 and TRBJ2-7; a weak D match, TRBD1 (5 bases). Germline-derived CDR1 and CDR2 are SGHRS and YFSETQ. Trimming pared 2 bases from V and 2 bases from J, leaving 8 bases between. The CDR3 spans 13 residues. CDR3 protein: CASSFRQTYEQYF. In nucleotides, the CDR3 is TGCGCCAGCAGCTTCAGACAGACCTACGAGCAGTACTTC.

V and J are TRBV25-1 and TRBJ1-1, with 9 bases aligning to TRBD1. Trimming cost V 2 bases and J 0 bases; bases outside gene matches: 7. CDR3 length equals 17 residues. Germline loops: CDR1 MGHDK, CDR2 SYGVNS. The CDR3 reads CASSERKQGALNTEAFF. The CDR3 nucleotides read TGTGCCAGCAGTGAACGGAAACAGGGGGCGTTGAACACTGAAGCTTTCTTT.

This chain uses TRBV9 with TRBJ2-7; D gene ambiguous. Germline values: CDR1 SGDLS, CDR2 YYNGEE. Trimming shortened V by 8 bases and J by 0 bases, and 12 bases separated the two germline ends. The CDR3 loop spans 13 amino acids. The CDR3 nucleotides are TGTGCCAGATCCCCCCCCGGCTCCTACGAGCAGTACTTC. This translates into CARSPPGSYEQYF.

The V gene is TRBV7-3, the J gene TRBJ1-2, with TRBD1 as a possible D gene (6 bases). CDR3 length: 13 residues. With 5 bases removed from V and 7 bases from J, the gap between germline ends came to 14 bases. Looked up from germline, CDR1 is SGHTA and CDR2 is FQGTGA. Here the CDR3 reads CASSPDSVGGYTF. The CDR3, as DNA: TGTGCCAGCAGCCCGGACAGCGTGGGTGGCTACACCTTC.

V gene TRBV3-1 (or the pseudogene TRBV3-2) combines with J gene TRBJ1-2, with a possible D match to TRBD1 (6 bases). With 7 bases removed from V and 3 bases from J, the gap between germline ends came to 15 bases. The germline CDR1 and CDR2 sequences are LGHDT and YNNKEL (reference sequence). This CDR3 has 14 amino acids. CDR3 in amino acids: CASKIGGGDYGYTF. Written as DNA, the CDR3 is TGTGCCAGCAAAATTGGGGGGGGCGACTATGGCTACACCTTC.

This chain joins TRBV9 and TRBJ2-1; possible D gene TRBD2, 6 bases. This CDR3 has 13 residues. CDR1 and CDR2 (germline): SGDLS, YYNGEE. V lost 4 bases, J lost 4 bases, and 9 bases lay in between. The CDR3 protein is CASSPGLYNEQFF. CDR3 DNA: TGTGCCAGCAGCCCGGGACTTTACAATGAGCAGTTCTTC.

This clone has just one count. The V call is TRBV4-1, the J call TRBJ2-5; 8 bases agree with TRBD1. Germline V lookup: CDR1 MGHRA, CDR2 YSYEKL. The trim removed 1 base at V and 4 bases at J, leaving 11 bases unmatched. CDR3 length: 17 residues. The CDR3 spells CASSQGGQGARGETQYF. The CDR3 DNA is TGCGCCAGCAGCCAAGGAGGGCAGGGGGCACGAGGAGAGACCCAGTACTTC.

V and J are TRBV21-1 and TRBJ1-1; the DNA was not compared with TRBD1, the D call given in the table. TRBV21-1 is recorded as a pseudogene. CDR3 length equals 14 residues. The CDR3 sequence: CASSKTQQNTEAFF. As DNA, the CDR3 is TGTGCCAGCAGCAAGACACAACAGAACACTGAAGCTTTCTTT.

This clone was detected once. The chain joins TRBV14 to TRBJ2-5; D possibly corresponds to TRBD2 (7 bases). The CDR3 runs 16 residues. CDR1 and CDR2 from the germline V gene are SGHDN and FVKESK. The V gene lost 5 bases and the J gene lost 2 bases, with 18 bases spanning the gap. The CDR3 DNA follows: TGTGCCAGCAGCTTTGGGGGGGCAATCTTACAAGAGACCCAGTACTTC. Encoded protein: CASSFGGAILQETQYF.

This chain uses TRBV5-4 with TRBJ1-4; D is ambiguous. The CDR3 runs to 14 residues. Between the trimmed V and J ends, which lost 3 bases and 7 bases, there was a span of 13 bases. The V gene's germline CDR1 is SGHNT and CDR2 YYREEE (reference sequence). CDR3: CASSSQHRGEKLFF. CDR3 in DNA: TGTGCCAGCAGCTCACAACACCGGGGTGAAAAACTGTTTTTT.

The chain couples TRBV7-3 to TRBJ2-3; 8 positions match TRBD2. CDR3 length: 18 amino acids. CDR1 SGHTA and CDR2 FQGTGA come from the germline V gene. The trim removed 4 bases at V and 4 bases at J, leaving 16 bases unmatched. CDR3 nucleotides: TGTGCCAGCAGCTATCGCGGGGGGACCTCAACCGGGGCAGATACGCAGTATTTT. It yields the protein CASSYRGGTSTGADTQYF.

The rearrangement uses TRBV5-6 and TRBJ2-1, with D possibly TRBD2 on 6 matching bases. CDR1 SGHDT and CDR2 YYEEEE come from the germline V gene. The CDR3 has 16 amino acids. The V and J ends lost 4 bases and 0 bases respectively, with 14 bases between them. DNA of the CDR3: TGTGCCAGCAGCCAAACCGGGACTCTCTCCTACAATGAGCAGTTCTTC. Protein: CASSQTGTLSYNEQFF.

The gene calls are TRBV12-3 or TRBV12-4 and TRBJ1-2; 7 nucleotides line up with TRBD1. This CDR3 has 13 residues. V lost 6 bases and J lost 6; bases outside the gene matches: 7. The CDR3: CASSQTGTNGYTF. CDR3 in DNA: TGTGCCAGCAGCCAGACAGGGACGAATGGCTACACCTTC.

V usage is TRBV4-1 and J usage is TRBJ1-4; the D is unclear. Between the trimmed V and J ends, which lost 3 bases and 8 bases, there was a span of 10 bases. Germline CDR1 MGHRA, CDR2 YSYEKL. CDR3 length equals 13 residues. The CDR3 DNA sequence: TGCGCCAGCAGCCAGACCTTCAGGGAAAAACTGTTTTTT. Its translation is CASSQTFREKLFF.

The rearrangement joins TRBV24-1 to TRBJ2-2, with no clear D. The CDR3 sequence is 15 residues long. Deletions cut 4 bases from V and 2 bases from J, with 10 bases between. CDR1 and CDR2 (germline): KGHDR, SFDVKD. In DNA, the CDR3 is TGTGCCACCAGTGAGCGGTCTTATAACACCGGGGAGCTGTTTTTT. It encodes CATSERSYNTGELFF.

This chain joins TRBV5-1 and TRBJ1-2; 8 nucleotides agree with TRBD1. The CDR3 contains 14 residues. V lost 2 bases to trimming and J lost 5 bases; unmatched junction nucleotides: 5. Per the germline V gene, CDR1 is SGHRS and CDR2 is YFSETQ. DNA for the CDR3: TGCGCCAGCAGCTTTGGACAGGGAGAATATGGCTACACCTTC. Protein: CASSFGQGEYGYTF.

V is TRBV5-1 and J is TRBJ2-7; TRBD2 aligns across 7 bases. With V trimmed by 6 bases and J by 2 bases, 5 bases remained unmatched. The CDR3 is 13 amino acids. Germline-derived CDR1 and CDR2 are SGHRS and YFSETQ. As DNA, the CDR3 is TGCGCCAGCACGCCTAGCGGACCCTACGAGCAGTACTTC. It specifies CASTPSGPYEQYF.

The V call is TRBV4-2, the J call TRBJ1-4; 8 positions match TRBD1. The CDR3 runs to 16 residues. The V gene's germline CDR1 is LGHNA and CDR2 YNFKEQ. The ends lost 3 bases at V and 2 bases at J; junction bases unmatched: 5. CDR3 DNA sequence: TGTGCCAGCAGCCAGGCAGGGGGCTTGACTAATGAAAAACTGTTTTTT. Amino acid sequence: CASSQAGGLTNEKLFF.

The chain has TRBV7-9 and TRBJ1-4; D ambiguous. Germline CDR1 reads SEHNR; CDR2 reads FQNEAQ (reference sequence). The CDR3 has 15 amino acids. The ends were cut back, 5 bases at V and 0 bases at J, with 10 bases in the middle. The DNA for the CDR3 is TGTGCCAGCAGCCCATCGGGAGCAACTAATGAAAAACTGTTTTTT. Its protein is CASSPSGATNEKLFF.

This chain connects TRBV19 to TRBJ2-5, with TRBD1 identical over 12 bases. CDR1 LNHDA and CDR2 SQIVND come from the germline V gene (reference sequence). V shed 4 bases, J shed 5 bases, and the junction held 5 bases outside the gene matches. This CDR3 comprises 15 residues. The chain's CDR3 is CASSTRDRGLETQYF. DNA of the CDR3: TGTGCCAGTAGTACACGGGACAGGGGGCTGGAGACCCAGTACTTC.

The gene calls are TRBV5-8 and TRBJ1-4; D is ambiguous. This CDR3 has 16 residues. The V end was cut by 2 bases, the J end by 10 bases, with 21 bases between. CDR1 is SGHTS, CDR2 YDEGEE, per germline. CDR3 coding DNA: TGTGCCAGCAGCTTCGTGGTGCCATCTACTGGAGGAAAACTGTTTTTT. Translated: CASSFVVPSTGGKLFF.

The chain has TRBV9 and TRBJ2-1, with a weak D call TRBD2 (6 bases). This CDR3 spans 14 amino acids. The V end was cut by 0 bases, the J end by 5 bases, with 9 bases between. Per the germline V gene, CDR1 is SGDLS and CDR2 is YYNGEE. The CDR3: CASSVAGENNEQFF. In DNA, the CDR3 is TGTGCCAGCAGCGTAGCGGGGGAAAACAATGAGCAGTTCTTC.

The CDR3 here is CASSEAPIGTEAFF. The CDR3 DNA follows: TGTGCCAGCAGTGAAGCGCCTATTGGCACTGAAGCTTTCTTT. This sequence joins TRBV6-1 and TRBJ1-1; no clear D. The CDR3 loop spans 14 amino acids. The germline gives CDR1 MNHNS, CDR2 SASEGT. V lost 0 bases and J 4 bases, leaving 9 bases between the germline ends.

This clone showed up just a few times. CDR3 loop: CASSPENQPQHF. The CDR3 DNA sequence: TGTGCCAGTAGTCCCGAGAATCAGCCCCAGCATTTT. The chain employs TRBV19 and TRBJ1-5; D is uncertain. Germline V lookup: CDR1 LNHDA, CDR2 SQIVND (reference sequence). The V end was cut by 5 bases, the J end by 4 bases, with 6 bases between. The CDR3 contains 12 residues. Filled out from reference TRBV19 and TRBJ1-5, the complete variable domain reads DGGITQSPKYLFRKEGQNVTLSCEQNLNHDAMYWYRQDPGQGLRLIYYSQIVNDFQKGDIAEGYSVSREKKESFPLTVTSAQKNPTAFYLCASSPENQPQHFGDGTRLSIL.

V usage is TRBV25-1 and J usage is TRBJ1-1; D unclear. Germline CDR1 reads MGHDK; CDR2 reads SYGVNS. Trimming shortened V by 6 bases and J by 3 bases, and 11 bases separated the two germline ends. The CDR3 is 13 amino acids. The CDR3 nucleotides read TGTGCCAGCAGGCCCCGGACTTACACTGAAGCTTTCTTT. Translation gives CASRPRTYTEAFF.

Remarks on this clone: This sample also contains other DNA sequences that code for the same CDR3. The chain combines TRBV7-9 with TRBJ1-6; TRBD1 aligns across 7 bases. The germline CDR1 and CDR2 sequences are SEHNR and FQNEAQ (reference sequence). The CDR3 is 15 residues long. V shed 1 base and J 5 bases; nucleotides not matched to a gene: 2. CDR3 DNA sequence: TGTGCCAGCAGCTTAGGAGGGACAGATAATTCACCCCTCCACTTT. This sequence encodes CASSLGGTDNSPLHF.

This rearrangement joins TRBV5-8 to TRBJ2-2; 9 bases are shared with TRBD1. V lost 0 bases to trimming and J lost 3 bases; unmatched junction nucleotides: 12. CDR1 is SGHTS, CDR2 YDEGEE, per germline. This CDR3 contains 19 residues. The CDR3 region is CASSLVTLAGQGYTGELFF. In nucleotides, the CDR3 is TGTGCCAGCAGCTTGGTGACCCTCGCGGGACAGGGCTACACCGGGGAGCTGTTTTTT.

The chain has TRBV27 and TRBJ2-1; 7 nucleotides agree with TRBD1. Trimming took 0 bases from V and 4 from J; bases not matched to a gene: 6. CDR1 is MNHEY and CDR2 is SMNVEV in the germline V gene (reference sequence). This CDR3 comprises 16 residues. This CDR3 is CASSLSKTGSYNEQFF. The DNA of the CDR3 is TGTGCCAGCAGTTTATCTAAGACAGGGTCGTACAATGAGCAGTTCTTC.